These 6 T cell receptor beta chains were sequenced from one sample in a study of blood T cell repertoires in COVID-19. The protocol was immunoSEQ multiplex PCR, while the TCRdb copy is restricted to in-frame clones and leaves out a portion. The sample lists a few hundred thousand clones; 86% were seen once. The sample comprised PBMCs or T cells enriched from blood (not recorded which). Every receptor here comes from a woman aged 30 to 39 who had been exposed to COVID-19.

This clone was observed a handful of times. The chain joins TRBV6-1 to TRBJ2-4; D possibly corresponds to TRBD2 (6 bases). Deletions cut 1 base from V and 8 bases from J, with 12 bases between. The CDR3 is made up of 14 amino acids. Germline V lookup: CDR1 MNHNS, CDR2 SASEGT. DNA for the CDR3: TGTGCCAGCAGTGAAGTCGCCGGAGGGGACATTCAGTACTTC. Translated, it gives CASSEVAGGDIQYF.

The rearrangement links TRBV12-3 or TRBV12-4 to TRBJ1-2; TRBD1 is a possible D gene (6 bases). The CDR3 runs 12 residues. V was pared by 7 bases and J by 10 bases, with 16 bases between. CDR3 coding DNA: TGTGCCAGCAAACCTTCGACAGGATCCTACACCTTC. It translates to CASKPSTGSYTF.

V usage is TRBV6-5 and J usage is TRBJ1-5; D may be TRBD1 (6 bases). The germline CDR1 and CDR2 sequences are MNHEY and SVGAGI. This CDR3 spans 15 amino acids. V shed 5 bases and J shed 6 bases, with 17 bases lying between them. The CDR3 DNA is TGTGCCAGCAGTCCCGGCTCTGGGGGCTTTCAGCCCCAGCATTTT. Translating it yields CASSPGSGGFQPQHF.

The V call is TRBV5-1, the J call TRBJ2-3, with D hard to call. CDR1 is SGHRS and CDR2 is YFSETQ in the germline V gene. The CDR3 runs 15 residues. Trimming stripped 0 bases from V and 4 bases from J, with 12 bases between. The CDR3 here is CASSLASFLADTQYF. In DNA, the CDR3 is TGCGCCAGCAGCTTGGCGAGCTTCCTCGCAGATACGCAGTATTTT.

This clone occurred a few times. This chain joins TRBV12-3 or TRBV12-4 and TRBJ1-5; D gene unclear. V lost 2 bases to trimming and J lost 8 bases, with 10 bases between them. The CDR3 loop spans 13 amino acids. The CDR3: CASSLTTVKPQHF. The CDR3 DNA reads as TGTGCCAGCAGTTTAACAACAGTTAAGCCCCAGCATTTT.

The J gene is TRBJ1-4, the V gene TRBV10-3, with TRBD1 identical over 7 bases. Germline lookup yields CDR1 ENHRY and CDR2 SYGVKD. This CDR3 has 13 amino acids. V lost 0 bases, J lost 12 bases, and 4 bases stayed unmatched. DNA of the CDR3: TGTGCCATCAGTGAGTCCCCCGACAGGGAACTGTTTTTT. This translates into CAISESPDRELFF.